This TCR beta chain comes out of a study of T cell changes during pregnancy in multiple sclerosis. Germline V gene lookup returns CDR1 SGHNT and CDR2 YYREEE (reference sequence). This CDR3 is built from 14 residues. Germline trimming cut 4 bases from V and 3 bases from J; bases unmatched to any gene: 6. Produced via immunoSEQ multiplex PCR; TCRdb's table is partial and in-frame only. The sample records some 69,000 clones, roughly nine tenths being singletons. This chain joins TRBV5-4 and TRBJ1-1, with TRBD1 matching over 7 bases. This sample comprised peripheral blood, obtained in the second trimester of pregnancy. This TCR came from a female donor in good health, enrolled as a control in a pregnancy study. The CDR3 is CASSGDRADTEAFF. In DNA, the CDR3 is TGTGCCAGCAGCGGAGACAGGGCGGACACTGAAGCTTTCTTT.